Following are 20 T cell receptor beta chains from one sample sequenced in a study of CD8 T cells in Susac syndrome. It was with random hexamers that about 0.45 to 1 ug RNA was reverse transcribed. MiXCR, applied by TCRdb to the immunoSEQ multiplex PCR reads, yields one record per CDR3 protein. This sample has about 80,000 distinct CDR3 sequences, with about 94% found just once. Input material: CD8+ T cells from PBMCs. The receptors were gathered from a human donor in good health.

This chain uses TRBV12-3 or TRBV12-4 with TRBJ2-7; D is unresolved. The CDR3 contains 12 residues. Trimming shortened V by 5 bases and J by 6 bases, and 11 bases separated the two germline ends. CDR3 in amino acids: CASSPTWSEQYF. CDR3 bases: TGTGCCAGCAGTCCGACATGGTCCGAGCAGTACTTC.

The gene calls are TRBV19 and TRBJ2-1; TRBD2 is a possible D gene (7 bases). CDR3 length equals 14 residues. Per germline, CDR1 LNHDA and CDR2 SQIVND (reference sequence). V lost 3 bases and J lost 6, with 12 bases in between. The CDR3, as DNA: TGTGCCAGTAGTATCGACGGGGGGCCCAATGAGCAGTTCTTC. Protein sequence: CASSIDGGPNEQFF.

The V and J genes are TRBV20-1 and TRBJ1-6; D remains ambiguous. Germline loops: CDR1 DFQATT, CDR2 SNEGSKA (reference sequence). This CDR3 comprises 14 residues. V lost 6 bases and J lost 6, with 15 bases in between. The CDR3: CSAQELGPNSPLHF. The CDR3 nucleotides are TGCAGTGCCCAGGAACTAGGGCCTAATTCACCCCTCCACTTT.

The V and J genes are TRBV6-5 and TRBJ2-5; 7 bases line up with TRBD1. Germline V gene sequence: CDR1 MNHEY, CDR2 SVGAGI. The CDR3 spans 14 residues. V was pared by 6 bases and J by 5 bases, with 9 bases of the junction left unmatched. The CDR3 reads CASSSTGEWETQYF. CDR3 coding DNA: TGTGCCAGCAGCTCAACAGGGGAGTGGGAGACCCAGTACTTC.

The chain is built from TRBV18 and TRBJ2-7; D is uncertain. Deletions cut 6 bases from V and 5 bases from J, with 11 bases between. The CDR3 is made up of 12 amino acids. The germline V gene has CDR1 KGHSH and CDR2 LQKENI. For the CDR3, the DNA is TGTGCCAGCTCGAAAAGGGTCAACGAGCAGTACTTC. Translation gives CASSKRVNEQYF.

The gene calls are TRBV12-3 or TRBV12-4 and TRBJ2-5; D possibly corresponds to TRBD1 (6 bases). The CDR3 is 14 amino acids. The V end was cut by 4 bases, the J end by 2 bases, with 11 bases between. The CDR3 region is CASSSDRIQETQYF. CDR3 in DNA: TGTGCCAGCAGTTCCGACAGGATTCAAGAGACCCAGTACTTC.

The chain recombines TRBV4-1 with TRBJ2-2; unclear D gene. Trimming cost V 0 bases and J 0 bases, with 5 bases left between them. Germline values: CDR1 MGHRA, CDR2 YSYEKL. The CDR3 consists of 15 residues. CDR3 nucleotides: TGCGCCAGCAGCCAAGAGCACGCGAACACCGGGGAGCTGTTTTTT. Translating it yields CASSQEHANTGELFF.

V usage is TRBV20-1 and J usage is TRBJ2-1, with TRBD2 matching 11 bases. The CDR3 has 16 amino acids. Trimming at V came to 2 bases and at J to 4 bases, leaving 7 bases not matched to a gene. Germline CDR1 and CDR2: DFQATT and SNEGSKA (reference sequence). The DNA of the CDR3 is TGCAGTGCTAGAAATCCGACTAGCGGGATTTACAATGAGCAGTTCTTC. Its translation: CSARNPTSGIYNEQFF.

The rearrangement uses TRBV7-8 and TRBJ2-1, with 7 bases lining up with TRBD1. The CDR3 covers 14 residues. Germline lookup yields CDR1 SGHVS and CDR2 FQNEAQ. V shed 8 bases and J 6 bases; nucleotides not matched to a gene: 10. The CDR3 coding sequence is TGTGCCAGCCTAGACAGGGAGAATGGCAATGAGCAGTTCTTC. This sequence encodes CASLDRENGNEQFF.

CDR3: CASSVAPPEQFF. CDR3 DNA sequence: TGTGCCAGCAGCGTAGCTCCCCCAGAGCAGTTCTTC. This chain links TRBV9 with TRBJ2-1; D call uncertain. With 0 bases removed from V and 10 bases from J, the gap between germline ends came to 8 bases. Germline lookup yields CDR1 SGDLS and CDR2 YYNGEE. The CDR3 totals 12 residues.

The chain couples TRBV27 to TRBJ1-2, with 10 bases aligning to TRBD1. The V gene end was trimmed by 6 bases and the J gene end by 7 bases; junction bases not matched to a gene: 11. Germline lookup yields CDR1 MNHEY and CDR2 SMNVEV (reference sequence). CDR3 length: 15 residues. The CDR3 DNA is TGTGCCAGCAGGATGACAGGGGGCGCGTTGTTTGGCTACACCTTC. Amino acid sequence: CASRMTGGALFGYTF.

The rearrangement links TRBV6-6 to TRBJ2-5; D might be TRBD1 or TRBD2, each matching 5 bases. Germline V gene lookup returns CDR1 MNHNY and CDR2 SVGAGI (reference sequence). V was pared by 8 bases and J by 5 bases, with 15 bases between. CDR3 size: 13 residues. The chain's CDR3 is CASENRGEETQYF. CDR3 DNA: TGTGCCAGCGAAAATCGGGGCGAGGAGACCCAGTACTTC.

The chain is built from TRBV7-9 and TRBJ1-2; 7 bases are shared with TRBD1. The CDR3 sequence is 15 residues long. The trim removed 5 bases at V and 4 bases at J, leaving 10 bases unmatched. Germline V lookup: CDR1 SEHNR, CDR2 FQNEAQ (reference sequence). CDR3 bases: TGTGCCAGCAGCCTCGGGACAGAGAGAATCTATGGCTACACCTTC. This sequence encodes CASSLGTERIYGYTF.

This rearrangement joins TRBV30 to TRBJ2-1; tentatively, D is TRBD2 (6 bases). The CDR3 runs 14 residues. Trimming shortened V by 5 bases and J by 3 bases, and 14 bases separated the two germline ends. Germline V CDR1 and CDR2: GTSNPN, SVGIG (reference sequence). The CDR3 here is CAWGTGGDYNEQFF. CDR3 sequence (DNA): TGTGCCTGGGGCACCGGGGGTGACTACAATGAGCAGTTCTTC. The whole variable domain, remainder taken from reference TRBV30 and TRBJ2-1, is SQTIHQWPATLVQPVGSPLSLECTVEGTSNPNLYWYRQAAGRGLQLLFYSVGIGQISSEVPQNLSASRPQDRQFILSSKKLLLSDSGFYLCAWGTGGDYNEQFFGPGTRLTVL.

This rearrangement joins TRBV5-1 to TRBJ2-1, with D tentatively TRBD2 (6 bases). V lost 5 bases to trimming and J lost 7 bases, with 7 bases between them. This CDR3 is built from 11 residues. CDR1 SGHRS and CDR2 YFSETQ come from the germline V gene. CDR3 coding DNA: TGCGCCAGCAGGCGGGGAAATGAGCAGTTCTTC. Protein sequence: CASRRGNEQFF.

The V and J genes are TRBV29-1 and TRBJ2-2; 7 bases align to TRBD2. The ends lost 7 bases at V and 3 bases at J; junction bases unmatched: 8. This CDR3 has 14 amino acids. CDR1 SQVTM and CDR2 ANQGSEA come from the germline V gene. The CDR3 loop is CSAQTSPYTGELFF. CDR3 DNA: TGCAGCGCACAGACTAGCCCTTACACCGGGGAGCTGTTTTTT.

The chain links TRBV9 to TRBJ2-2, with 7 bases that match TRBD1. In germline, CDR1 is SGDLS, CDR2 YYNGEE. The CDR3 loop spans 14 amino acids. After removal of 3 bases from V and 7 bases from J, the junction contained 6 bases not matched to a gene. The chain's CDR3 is CASSADRVGGELFF. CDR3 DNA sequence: TGTGCCAGCAGCGCCGACAGGGTAGGCGGGGAGCTGTTTTTT.

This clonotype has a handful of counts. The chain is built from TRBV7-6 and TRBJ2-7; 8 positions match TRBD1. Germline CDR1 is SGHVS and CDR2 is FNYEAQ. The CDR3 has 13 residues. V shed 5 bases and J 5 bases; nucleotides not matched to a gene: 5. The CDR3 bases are TGTGCCAGCAGCATTTCGACAGGGGACGAGCAGTACTTC. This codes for CASSISTGDEQYF.

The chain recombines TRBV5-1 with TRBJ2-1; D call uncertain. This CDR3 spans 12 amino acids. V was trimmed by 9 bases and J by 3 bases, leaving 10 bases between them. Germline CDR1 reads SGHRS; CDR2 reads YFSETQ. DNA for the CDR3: TGCGCCACTACGGACGGCTACAATGAGCAGTTCTTC. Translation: CATTDGYNEQFF.

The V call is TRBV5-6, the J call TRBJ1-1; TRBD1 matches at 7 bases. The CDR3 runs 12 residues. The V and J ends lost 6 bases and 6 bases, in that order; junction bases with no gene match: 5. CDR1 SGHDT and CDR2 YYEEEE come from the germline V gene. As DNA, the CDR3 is TGTGCCAGCAACAACAGGGGCCCTGAAGCTTTCTTT. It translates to CASNNRGPEAFF. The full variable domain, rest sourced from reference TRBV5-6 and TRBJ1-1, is DAGVTQSPTHLIKTRGQQVTLRCSPKSGHDTVSWYQQALGQGPQFIFQYYEEEERQRGNFPDRFSGHQFPNYSSELNVNALLLGDSALYLCASNNRGPEAFFGQGTRLTVV.